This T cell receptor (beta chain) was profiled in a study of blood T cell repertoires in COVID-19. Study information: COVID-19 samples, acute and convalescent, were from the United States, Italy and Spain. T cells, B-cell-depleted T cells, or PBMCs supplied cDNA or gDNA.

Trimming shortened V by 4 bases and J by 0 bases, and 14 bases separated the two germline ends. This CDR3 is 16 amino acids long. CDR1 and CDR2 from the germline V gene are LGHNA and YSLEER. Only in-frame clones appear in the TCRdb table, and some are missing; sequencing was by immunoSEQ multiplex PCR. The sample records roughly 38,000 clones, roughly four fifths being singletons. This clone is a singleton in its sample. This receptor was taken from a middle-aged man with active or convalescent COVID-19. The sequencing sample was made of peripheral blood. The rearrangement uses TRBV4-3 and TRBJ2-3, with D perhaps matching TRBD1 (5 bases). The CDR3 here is CASSLMTVSSTDTQYF. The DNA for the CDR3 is TGCGCCAGCAGCCTGATGACAGTCTCTAGCACAGATACGCAGTATTTT.